The rows below give T cell receptor beta chains drawn from one sample of a study of beta chain features in type 1 diabetes. Here immunoSEQ multiplex PCR was the method, and the copy in TCRdb shows in-frame clones only, minus some. The table shows about 260,000 clones, with 24% occurring only once. Sequencing input: naive CD4+ T cells from blood. The receptors here all came from a woman under 40 with type 1 diabetes. The CDR3 runs from the conserved cysteine through the conserved F or W. The D gene is left open where the match is weak. Size is omitted from some rows. Given values are once, few, many or a class for expanded clones.

clone size: .
D gene: TRBD1
J gene: TRBJ2-2
V gene: TRBV19
CDR3 DNA: TGTGCCAGTAGACGACTTGGGACAGGCGCCAACACCGGGGAGCTGTTTTTT
CDR3 protein: CASRRLGTGANTGELFF

clone size: .
D gene: .
J gene: TRBJ2-5
V gene: TRBV7-2
CDR3 DNA: TGTGCCAGCAGCTTAAGTCGGGAGACCCAGTACTTC
CDR3 protein: CASSLSRETQYF

clone size: few
D gene: .
J gene: TRBJ1-2
V gene: TRBV30
CDR3 DNA: TGTGCCTGGAGTGAACAAAACTATGGCTACACCTTC
CDR3 protein: CAWSEQNYGYTF

clone size: .
D gene: .
J gene: TRBJ2-7
V gene: TRBV29-1
CDR3 DNA: TGCAGCGTTGAAGATCCGGAGTTCTACGAGCAGTACTTC
CDR3 protein: CSVEDPEFYEQYF

clone size: .
D gene: .
J gene: TRBJ2-2
V gene: TRBV7-8
CDR3 DNA: TGTGCCAGCAGCTTGCGGGTCCCCGGGGAGCTGTTTTTT
CDR3 protein: CASSLRVPGELFF

clone size: .
D gene: .
J gene: TRBJ2-5
V gene: TRBV27
CDR3 DNA: TGTGCCAGCATGGCGGCGGTGGAGACCCAGTACTTC
CDR3 protein: CASMAAVETQYF

clone size: few
D gene: .
J gene: TRBJ2-7
V gene: TRBV11-3
CDR3 DNA: TGTGCCAGCAGCTCGTTACCCGAGCTTTACGAGCAGTACTTC
CDR3 protein: CASSSLPELYEQYF

clone size: few
D gene: TRBD1
J gene: TRBJ1-2
V gene: TRBV4-1
CDR3 DNA: TGCGCCAGCAGCCCCGCCGACAGGGACTACTATGGCTACACCTTC
CDR3 protein: CASSPADRDYYGYTF

clone size: .
D gene: .
J gene: TRBJ2-6
V gene: TRBV5-4
CDR3 DNA: TGTGCCAGCAGCTTGCCGGTACAGATCTCTGGGGCCAACGTCCTGACTTTC
CDR3 protein: CASSLPVQISGANVLTF

clone size: once
D gene: TRBD2
J gene: TRBJ2-1
V gene: TRBV15
CDR3 DNA: TGTGCCACCAGCATAACGGGAGGTACACAAGGTGAGCAGTTCTTC
CDR3 protein: CATSITGGTQGEQFF

clone size: .
D gene: TRBD1
J gene: TRBJ1-4
V gene: TRBV15
CDR3 DNA: TGTGCCACCAGTCCACAGGGGGCTAATGAAAAACTGTTTTTT
CDR3 protein: CATSPQGANEKLFF

clone size: .
D gene: TRBD1
J gene: TRBJ1-2
V gene: TRBV9
CDR3 DNA: TGTGCCAGCAGCGCGGCGACAGGGGGCTATGGCTACACCTTC
CDR3 protein: CASSAATGGYGYTF

clone size: few
D gene: TRBD2
J gene: TRBJ2-7
V gene: TRBV7-2
CDR3 DNA: TGTGCCAGCAGTTCCGGGACTAGCTACGAGCAGTACTTC
CDR3 protein: CASSSGTSYEQYF

clone size: .
D gene: TRBD1
J gene: TRBJ1-2
V gene: TRBV6-5
CDR3 DNA: TGTGCCAGCAGGACAGGGACTTTTGGAGGCTACACCTTC
CDR3 protein: CASRTGTFGGYTF

clone size: .
D gene: .
J gene: TRBJ2-5
V gene: TRBV29-1
CDR3 DNA: TGCAGCGTTGAAGAGCAGGGGCTGTACGAGACCCAGTACTTC
CDR3 protein: CSVEEQGLYETQYF

clone size: once
D gene: .
J gene: TRBJ2-3
V gene: TRBV27
CDR3 DNA: TGTGCCAGCAGTCCCCCCGGTAGAGATACGCAGTATTTT
CDR3 protein: CASSPPGRDTQYF

clone size: .
D gene: .
J gene: TRBJ2-7
V gene: TRBV15
CDR3 DNA: TGTGCCACCAGCCGCCTGGGCGGGATCGATTCCTACGAGCAGTACTTC
CDR3 protein: CATSRLGGIDSYEQYF

clone size: .
D gene: TRBD2
J gene: TRBJ2-1
V gene: TRBV5-1
CDR3 DNA: TGCGCCAGCAGCTTACTAGCGGGAGGGCACAATGAGCAGTTCTTC
CDR3 protein: CASSLLAGGHNEQFF

clone size: .
D gene: .
J gene: TRBJ2-1
V gene: TRBV7-9
CDR3 DNA: TGTGCCAGCAGCTTCCCAGACAGAAGCTCCTACAATGAGCAGTTCTTC
CDR3 protein: CASSFPDRSSYNEQFF

clone size: .
D gene: .
J gene: TRBJ2-3
V gene: TRBV4-1
CDR3 DNA: TGCGCCAGCAGCCAAGATCCAGCGGATTCGTACACAGATACGCAGTATTTT
CDR3 protein: CASSQDPADSYTDTQYF

clone size: .
D gene: TRBD2
J gene: TRBJ2-1
V gene: TRBV6-5
CDR3 DNA: TGTGCCAGCAGTTTGGGACTAGCTGACAATGAGCAGTTCTTC
CDR3 protein: CASSLGLADNEQFF

clone size: once
D gene: .
J gene: TRBJ1-3
V gene: TRBV27
CDR3 DNA: TGTGCCAGCCGACTGTCCGCTGGAAACACCATATATTTT
CDR3 protein: CASRLSAGNTIYF

clone size: .
D gene: .
J gene: TRBJ2-6
V gene: TRBV2
CDR3 DNA: TGTGCCAGAAACAGGGCTCCCTCCTCTGGGGCCAACGTCCTGACTTTC
CDR3 protein: CARNRAPSSGANVLTF

clone size: .
D gene: .
J gene: TRBJ1-1
V gene: TRBV30
CDR3 DNA: TGTGCCTGGAGTGTCGGGGGGGCGACTGAAGCTTTCTTT
CDR3 protein: CAWSVGGATEAFF

clone size: few
D gene: .
J gene: TRBJ2-1
V gene: TRBV18
CDR3 DNA: TGTGCCAGCTCAAGTTCTGAGGGAGGTTTGGATGAGCAGTTCTTC
CDR3 protein: CASSSSEGGLDEQFF